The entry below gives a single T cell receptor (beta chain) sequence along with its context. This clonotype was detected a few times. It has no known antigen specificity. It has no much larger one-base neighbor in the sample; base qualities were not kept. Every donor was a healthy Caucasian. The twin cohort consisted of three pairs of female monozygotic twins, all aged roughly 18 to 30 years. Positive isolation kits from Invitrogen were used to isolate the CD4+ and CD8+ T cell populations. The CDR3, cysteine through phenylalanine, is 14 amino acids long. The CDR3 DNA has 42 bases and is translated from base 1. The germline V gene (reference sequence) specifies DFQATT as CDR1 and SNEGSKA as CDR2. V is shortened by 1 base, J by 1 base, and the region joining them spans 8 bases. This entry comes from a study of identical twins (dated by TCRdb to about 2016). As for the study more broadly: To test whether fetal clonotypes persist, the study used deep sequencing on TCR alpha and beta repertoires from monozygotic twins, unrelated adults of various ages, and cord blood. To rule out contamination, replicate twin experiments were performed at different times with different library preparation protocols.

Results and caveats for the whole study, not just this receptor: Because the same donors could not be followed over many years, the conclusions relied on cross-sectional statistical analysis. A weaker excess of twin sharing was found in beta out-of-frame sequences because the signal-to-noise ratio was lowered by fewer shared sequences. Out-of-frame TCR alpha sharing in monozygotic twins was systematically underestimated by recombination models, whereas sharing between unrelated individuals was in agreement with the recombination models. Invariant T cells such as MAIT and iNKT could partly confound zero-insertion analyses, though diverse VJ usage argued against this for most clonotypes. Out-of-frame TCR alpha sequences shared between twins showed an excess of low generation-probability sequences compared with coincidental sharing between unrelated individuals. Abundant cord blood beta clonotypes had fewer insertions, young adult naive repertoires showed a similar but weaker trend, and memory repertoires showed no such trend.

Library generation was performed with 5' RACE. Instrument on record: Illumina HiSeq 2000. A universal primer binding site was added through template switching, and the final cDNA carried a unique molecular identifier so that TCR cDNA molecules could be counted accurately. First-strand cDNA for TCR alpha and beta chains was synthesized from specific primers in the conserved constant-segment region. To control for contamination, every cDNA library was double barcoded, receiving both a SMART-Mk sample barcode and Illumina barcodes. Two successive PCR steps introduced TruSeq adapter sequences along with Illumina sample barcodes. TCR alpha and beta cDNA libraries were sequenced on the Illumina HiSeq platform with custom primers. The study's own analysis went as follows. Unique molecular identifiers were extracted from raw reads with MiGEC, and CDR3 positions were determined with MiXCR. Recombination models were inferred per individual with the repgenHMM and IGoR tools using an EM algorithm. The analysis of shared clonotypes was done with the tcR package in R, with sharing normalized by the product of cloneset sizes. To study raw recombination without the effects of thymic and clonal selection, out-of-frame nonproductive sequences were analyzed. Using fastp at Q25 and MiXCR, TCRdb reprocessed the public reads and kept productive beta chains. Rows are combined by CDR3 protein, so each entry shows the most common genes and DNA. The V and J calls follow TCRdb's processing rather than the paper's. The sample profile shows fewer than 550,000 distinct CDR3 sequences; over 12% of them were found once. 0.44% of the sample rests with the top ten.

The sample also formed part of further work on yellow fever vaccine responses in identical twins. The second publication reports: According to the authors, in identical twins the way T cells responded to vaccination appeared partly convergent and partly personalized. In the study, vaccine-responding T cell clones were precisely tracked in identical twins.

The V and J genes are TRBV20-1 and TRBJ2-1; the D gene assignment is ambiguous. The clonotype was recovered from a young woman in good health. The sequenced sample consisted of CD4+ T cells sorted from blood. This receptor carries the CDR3 CSARGIGSYNEQFF. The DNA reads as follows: TGCAGTGCTAGAGGTATAGGTTCCTACAATGAGCAGTTCTTC.